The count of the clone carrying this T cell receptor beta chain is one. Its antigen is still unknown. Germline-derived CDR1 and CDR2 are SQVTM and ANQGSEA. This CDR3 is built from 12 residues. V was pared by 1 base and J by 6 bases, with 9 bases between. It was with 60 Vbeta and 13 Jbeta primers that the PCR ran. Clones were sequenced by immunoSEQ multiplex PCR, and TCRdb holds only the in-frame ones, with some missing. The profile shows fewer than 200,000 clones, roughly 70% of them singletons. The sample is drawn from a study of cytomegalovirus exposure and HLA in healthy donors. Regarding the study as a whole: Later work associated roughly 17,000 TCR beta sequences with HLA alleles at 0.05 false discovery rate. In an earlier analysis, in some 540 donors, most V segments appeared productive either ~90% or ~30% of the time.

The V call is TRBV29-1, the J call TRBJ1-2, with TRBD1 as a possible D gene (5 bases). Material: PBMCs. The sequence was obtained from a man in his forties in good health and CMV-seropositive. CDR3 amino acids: CSVEGQTHGYTF. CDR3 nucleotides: TGCAGCGTTGAAGGACAGACCCATGGCTACACCTTC. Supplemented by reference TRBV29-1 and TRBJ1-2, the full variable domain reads SAVISQKPSRDICQRGTSLTIQCQVDSQVTMMFWYRQQPGQSLTLIATANQGSEATYESGFVIDKFPISRPNLTFSTLTVSNMSPEDSSIYLCSVEGQTHGYTFGSGTRLTVV.